This TCR beta chain was documented in a study of blood T cell repertoires in COVID-19 (dated by TCRdb to about 2020). About the investigation overall: Samples covering the acute and convalescent phases of COVID-19 were provided by collaborators in the United States, Italy and Spain. The repertoires were released in a freely available public database intended as a resource for research on the immune response to SARS-CoV-2. Sample metadata almost always included a de-identified subject ID, COVID-19 status, age in years and sex. The material from the prospective study consisted of cDNA or gDNA derived from T cells, B-cell-depleted T cells, or PBMCs. Deeply sampled blood TCRbeta repertoires from subjects exposed to, actively infected with, or recovered from COVID-19 were included in the dataset. Where available, HLA class I and class II types were taken from metadata supplied by the sample provider and were not determined by assay-based typing. The samples were drawn from the first 160 participants of the ongoing ImmuneRACE study and from 1,254 subjects provided by 6 global collaborators.

Study-wide findings and limitations: The quantity of clinical and demographic metadata differed by source and by participant and was supplied without curation.

One collaborating source in Seattle enrolled patients during active infection and followed them longitudinally through the course of disease. Each collaborating institution followed its own protocols to collect whole blood in K2EDTA tubes. For TCRbeta analysis, collaborators shipped samples as frozen whole blood, isolated PBMCs, or DNA extracted from either of those sample types. V is reduced by 1 base and J by 4 bases, leaving a spacing of 13 bases between them. The germline V gene yields MGHRA for CDR1 and YSYEKL for CDR2. Spanning cysteine to phenylalanine, the CDR3 consists of 15 amino acids. Left in the record is the CDR3 DNA by itself, 45 bases read in frame from the first base. In the case of this clone: Its cognate antigen has yet to be identified. Base qualities are not at hand, and no much larger clone is one base apart.

The immunoSEQ Assay, a bias-controlled multiplex PCR, was used to amplify TCRbeta CDR3 regions from genomic DNA. Per the original workflow: Nucleated cell counts per sample were estimated from amplification of reference gene primers within the assay. To quantify the absolute abundance of each unique TCRbeta CDR3 rearrangement, sequence reads were collapsed and filtered. For each sample, productive Simpson clonality was calculated as the square root of Simpson's diversity index over productive rearrangements. Held by TCRdb, this immuneACCESS table contains in-frame sequences only and omits some clones. Under half of the omission traces to an unresolved V gene where checked; the cause of the rest is unknown. The V and J calls and clone size come from that table; D and trimming were worked out from the DNA. Counted in this sample were 150,000 to 180,000 clones; approximately 83% of them appeared once. The ten largest clones take up around an eighth of the sample.

The chain is assembled from TRBV4-1 and TRBJ1-2, with the D gene too uncertain to name. The sequence was obtained from a woman in her sixties or seventies with COVID-19, enrolled during active disease. Sequencing input: peripheral blood. Read as DNA, the sequence is TGCGCCAGCAGCCAAGTACACTCCGAGCGCTATGGCTACACCTTC. This sequence encodes CASSQVHSERYGYTF.